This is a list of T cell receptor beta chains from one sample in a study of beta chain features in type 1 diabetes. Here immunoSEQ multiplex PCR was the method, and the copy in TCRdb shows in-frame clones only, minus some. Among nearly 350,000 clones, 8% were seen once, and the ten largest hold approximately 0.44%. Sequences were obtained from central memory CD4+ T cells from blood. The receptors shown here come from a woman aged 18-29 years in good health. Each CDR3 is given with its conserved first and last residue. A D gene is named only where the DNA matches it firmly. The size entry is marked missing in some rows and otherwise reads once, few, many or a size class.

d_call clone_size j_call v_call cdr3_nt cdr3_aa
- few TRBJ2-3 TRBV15 TGTGCCACCAGCAGAGGTAGCGGAGCCCGCACAGATACGCAGTATTTT CATSRGSGARTDTQYF
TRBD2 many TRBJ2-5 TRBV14 TGTGCCAGCAGCCAAGATTTGGCTAGCGGGAGCAGGACCCAGTACTTC CASSQDLASGSRTQYF
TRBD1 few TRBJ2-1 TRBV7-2 TGCGCCAGCAGCCAAGGGACAGGGAGAGTAAATGAGCAGTTCTTC CASSQGTGRVNEQFF
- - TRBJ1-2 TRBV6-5 TGTGCCAGCAGTTACTCGGCAGGAGGGAAGGGCTACACCTTC CASSYSAGGKGYTF
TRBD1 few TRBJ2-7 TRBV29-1 TGCAGCGTTGTGGGACAGACCTACGAGCAGTACTTC CSVVGQTYEQYF
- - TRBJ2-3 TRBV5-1 TGCGCCAGCAGCTTGGTACCAGATACGCAGTATTTT CASSLVPDTQYF
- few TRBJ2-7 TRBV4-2 TGTGCCAGCAGCCACTCTGCTATCCACTTGGACGAGCAGTACTTC CASSHSAIHLDEQYF
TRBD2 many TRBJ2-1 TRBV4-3 TGCGCCAGCAGCCAAGACACCGGGACTAGTCGGGAGCAGTTCTTC CASSQDTGTSREQFF
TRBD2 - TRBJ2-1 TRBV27 TGTGCCAGCAGTTTCAGCCCCTCGTCTAGCGGGAGGGCGACGCAGTTCTTC CASSFSPSSSGRATQFF
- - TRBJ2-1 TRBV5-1 TGCGCCAGCAGTCCAGCGGGTGAGGGGTCGAATGAGCAGTTCTTC CASSPAGEGSNEQFF
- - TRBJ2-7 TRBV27 TGTGCCAGCAGCCGTTTCCCCAGCTCCTACGAGCAGTACTTC CASSRFPSSYEQYF
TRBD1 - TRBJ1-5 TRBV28 TGTGCCAGCAGGACGACAGGGGGGCCAAATCAGCCCCAGCATTTT CASRTTGGPNQPQHF
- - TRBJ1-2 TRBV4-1 TGCGCCAGCAGCCAATCCGGCTATGGCTACACCTTC CASSQSGYGYTF
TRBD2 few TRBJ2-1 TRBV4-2 TGTGCCAGCACGACGACTAGCGGGGGCCGCAATGAGCAGTTCTTC CASTTTSGGRNEQFF
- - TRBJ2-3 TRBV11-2 TGTGCCAGCAGCCCCGCGCGGGACACCTGGACCTTAGATACGCAGTATTTT CASSPARDTWTLDTQYF
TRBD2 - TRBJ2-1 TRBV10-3 TGTGCCATCAGCCCGGGACTAGCGGCCAATGAGCAGTTCTTC CAISPGLAANEQFF
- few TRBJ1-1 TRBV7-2 TGTGCCAGCAGCGAAGCCAGAGGCACTGAAGCTTTCTTT CASSEARGTEAFF
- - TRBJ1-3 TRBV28 TGTGCCAGCAGTTTTCTGAGGCTATCCGTCTCTAACTCTGGAAACACCATATATTTT CASSFLRLSVSNSGNTIYF
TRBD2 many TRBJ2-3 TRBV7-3 TGTGCCAGCAGCTCCGGGACTAGCGGCTACACAGATACGCAGTATTTT CASSSGTSGYTDTQYF
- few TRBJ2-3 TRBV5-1 TGTGCCAGCAGCGACGGGCCTATGGGCGCAGATACGCAGTATTTT CASSDGPMGADTQYF
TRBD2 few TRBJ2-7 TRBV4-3 TGCGCCAGCAGCCGAGGACTAGCGGGAGGGTACGAGCAGTACTTC CASSRGLAGGYEQYF
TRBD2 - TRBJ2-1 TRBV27 TGTGCCAGCAGTTTATCGAGGACTAGCGGGAGACATGAGCAGTTCTTC CASSLSRTSGRHEQFF
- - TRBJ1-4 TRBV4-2 TGTGCCAGCAGCCAAGAAACTGCAACTAATGAAAAACTGTTTTTT CASSQETATNEKLFF
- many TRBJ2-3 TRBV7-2 TGTGCCAGCAGCTTACTAGGATTCACAGATACGCAGTATTTT CASSLLGFTDTQYF
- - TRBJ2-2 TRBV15 TGTGCCACCAGCGAGGACGGCCCTCCGAACACCGGGGAGCTGTTTTTT CATSEDGPPNTGELFF
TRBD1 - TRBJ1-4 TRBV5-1 TGCGCCAGCAGCGCCCAGGGGGCGGATGAAAAACTGTTTTTT CASSAQGADEKLFF
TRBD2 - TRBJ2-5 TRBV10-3 TGTGCCATCAGTGACACCGGGGGGGCCCAAGAGACCCAGTACTTC CAISDTGGAQETQYF
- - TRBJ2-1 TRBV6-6 TGTGCCAGCAGTTACCCCTTATCGTTCGGTGAGCAGTTCTTC CASSYPLSFGEQFF
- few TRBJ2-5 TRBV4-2 TGTGCCAGCAGCTTTGGGGGTACTCGCCGTAGAGAGACCCAGTACTTC CASSFGGTRRRETQYF
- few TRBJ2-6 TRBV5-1 TGCGCCAGCAGCTTGGGACAGCACACTGGGGCCAACGTCCTGACTTTC CASSLGQHTGANVLTF
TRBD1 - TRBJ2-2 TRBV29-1 TGCAGCGCCGCATCAGGGGGCGCGGGATACACCGGGGAGCTGTTTTTT CSAASGGAGYTGELFF
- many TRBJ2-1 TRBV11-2 TGTGCCAGCAGCTTAGTTGAGCGGGCCGGTAGGAATGAGCAGTTCTTC CASSLVERAGRNEQFF
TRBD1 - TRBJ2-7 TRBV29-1 TGCAGCGTTGACAGGGGGAACTACGAGCAGTACTTC CSVDRGNYEQYF
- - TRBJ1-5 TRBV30 TGTGCCTGGAGTGTACTCAATCAGCCCCAGCATTTT CAWSVLNQPQHF
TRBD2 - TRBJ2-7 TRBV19 TGTGCCAGTCGACCAGCTAGCGGGAGCTACGAGCAGTACTTC CASRPASGSYEQYF
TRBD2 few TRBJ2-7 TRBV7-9 TGTGCCAGCAGCCCGAGCGGGAGGCGGTACGAGCAGTACTTC CASSPSGRRYEQYF
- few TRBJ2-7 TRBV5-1 TGCGCCAGCAGCTTGGCCGGCGGTCACTCATACGAGCAGTACTTC CASSLAGGHSYEQYF
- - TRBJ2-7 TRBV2 TGTGCCAGCAGTGACTATACCCCCTACGAGCAGTACTTC CASSDYTPYEQYF
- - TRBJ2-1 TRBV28 TGTGCCAGCAGGGGGACCGCGGTCCACAATGAGCAGTTCTTC CASRGTAVHNEQFF
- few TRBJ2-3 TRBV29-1 TGCAGCGTTGGTTGGGGACTTTCAAACACAGATACGCAGTATTTT CSVGWGLSNTDTQYF
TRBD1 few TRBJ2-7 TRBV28 TGTGCCAGCACCGGACAGGGGTGGATGGGCGAGCAGTACTTC CASTGQGWMGEQYF
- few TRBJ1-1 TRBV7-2 TGTGCCAGCAGCTTAATGGTTCGCAGGGGCACTGAAGCTTTCTTT CASSLMVRRGTEAFF
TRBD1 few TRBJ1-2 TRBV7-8 TGTGCCAGCAGCTTAGGGGCAGGGGGCTATGGCTACACCTTC CASSLGAGGYGYTF
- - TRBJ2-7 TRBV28 TGTGCCAGCAGTGGGCAGGATCGCTACGAGCAGTACTTC CASSGQDRYEQYF
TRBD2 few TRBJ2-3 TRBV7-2 TGTGCCAGCAGCTTAGTTGGCGGGAGTAAGGGCGCAGATACGCAGTATTTT CASSLVGGSKGADTQYF
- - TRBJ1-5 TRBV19 TGTGCCACAAAGGGTTGGGGGGGCAATCAGCCCCAGCATTTT CATKGWGGNQPQHF
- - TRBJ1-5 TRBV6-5 TGTGCCAGCAGCCCCGGGTCAGGGAATCAGCCCCAGCATTTT CASSPGSGNQPQHF
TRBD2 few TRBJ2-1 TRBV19 TGTGCCAGTAGTATTTCGGAACTAGCGGGCCCTATGGGGAATGAGCAGTTCTTC CASSISELAGPMGNEQFF
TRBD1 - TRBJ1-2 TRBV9 TGTGCCAGCAGCGTAGATCGACAGGGTTATGGCTACACCTTC CASSVDRQGYGYTF
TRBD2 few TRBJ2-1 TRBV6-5 TGTGCCAGCAGTTACGGGCTAGCGGGAATCGGTGAGCAGTTCTTC CASSYGLAGIGEQFF
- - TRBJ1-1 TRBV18 TGTGCCAGCTCACCCCAGGACATCCTCACTGAAGCTTTCTTT CASSPQDILTEAFF
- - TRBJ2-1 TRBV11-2 TGTGCCAGCAGCTTAGATTTGGGGGGTAATGAGCAGTTCTTC CASSLDLGGNEQFF
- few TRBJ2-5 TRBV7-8 TGTGCCAGCAGCGCCCTTCTTGGGTGGGGAGTAAAAGAGACCCAGTACTTC CASSALLGWGVKETQYF
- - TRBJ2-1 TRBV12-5 TGTGCTAGTGGTTTGGTACGGGTCGCGGGGGCCGCCCCTAGGAATGAGCAGTTCTTC CASGLVRVAGAAPRNEQFF
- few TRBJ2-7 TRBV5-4 TGTGCCAGCAGCCCCGACCTACCGGGCGAGCAGTACTTC CASSPDLPGEQYF
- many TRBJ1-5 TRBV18 TGTGCCAGCTCAGGGGTGGGCCGGGGCAATCAGCCCCAGCATTTT CASSGVGRGNQPQHF
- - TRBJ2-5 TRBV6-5 TGTGCCAGCAGTTATTCCGGGACTCTACAAGAGACCCAGTACTTC CASSYSGTLQETQYF